This T cell receptor (beta chain) was identified in a study of CD8 T cells in Susac syndrome. The CDR3 runs 14 residues. V dropped 3 bases and J dropped 3 bases, with 11 bases sitting between them. CDR1 and CDR2 from the germline V gene are LNHDA and SQIVND (reference sequence). With random hexamers, 0.5 to 1 ug RNA was reverse transcribed. Amplification of TCR beta CDR3 across 54 Vbeta and 13 Jbeta was performed with immunoSEQ multiplex PCR. Using its own MiXCR run on the immunoSEQ multiplex PCR reads, TCRdb lists one record per CDR3 protein. The sample lists 150,000 to 200,000 distinct CDR3 sequences; 94% were seen once. Peripheral blood CD8+ and CD4+ T cells were profiled by TCR beta sequencing. The multiple sclerosis control cohort comprised treatment-naive individuals presenting with stable or active relapsing-remitting disease. Purification of the CD8+ and CD4+ T cells relied on negative isolation, and TEMRA cells underwent FACS enrichment.

The clonotype originates from a human donor with multiple sclerosis. The specimen was CD4+ T cells from PBMCs. V gene TRBV19 combines with J gene TRBJ1-1, with D hard to call. CDR3: CASSILRRDTEAFF. CDR3 nucleotide sequence: TGTGCCAGTAGTATTCTCAGGAGGGACACTGAAGCTTTCTTT.